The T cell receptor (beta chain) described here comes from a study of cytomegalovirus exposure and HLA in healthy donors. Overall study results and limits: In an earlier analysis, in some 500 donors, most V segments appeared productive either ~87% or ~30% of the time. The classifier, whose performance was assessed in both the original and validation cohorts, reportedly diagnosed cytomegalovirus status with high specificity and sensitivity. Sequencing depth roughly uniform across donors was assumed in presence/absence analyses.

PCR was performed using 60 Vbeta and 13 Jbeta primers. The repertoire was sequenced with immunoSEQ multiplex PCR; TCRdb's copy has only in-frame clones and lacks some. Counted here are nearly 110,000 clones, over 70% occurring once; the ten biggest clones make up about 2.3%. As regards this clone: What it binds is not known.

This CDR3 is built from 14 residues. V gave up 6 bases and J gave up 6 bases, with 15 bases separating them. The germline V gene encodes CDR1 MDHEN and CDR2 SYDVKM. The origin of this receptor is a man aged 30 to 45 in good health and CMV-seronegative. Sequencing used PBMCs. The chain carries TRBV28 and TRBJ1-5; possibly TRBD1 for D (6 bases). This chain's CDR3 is CASSLGQRGQPQHF. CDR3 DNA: TGTGCCAGCAGCCTCGGACAGAGAGGTCAGCCCCAGCATTTT.